These 21 T cell receptor beta chains share one sample of origin, sequenced in a study of cytomegalovirus exposure and HLA in healthy donors. 60 Vbeta and 13 Jbeta primers were used in PCR. Sequencing was performed with immunoSEQ multiplex PCR; in TCRdb, only in-frame clones are kept and a portion is missing. The data hold approximately 160,000 clones, with 84% observed a single time. The specimen sequenced was PBMCs. These receptors were collected from a boy aged 2 to 9 in good health and CMV-seronegative.

V and J are TRBV11-2 and TRBJ2-7; the D gene is possibly TRBD2 (7 bases). This CDR3 has 13 residues. Germline values: CDR1 SGHAT, CDR2 FQNNGV. V was cut by 3 bases and J by 7 bases, with 13 bases left in between. The CDR3 here is CASSLGGAREQYF. In DNA, the CDR3 is TGTGCCAGCAGCTTGGGGGGGGCCAGGGAGCAGTACTTC. Full variable domain (remainder filled in from reference TRBV11-2 and TRBJ2-7): EAGVAQSPRYKIIEKRQSVAFWCNPISGHATLYWYQQILGQGPKLLIQFQNNGVVDDSQLPKDRFSAERLKGVDSTLKIQPAKLEDSAVYLCASSLGGAREQYFGPGTRLTVT.

The chain has TRBV6-1 and TRBJ2-7; 9 positions agree with TRBD1. The V gene end was trimmed by 7 bases and the J gene end by 2 bases; junction bases not matched to a gene: 9. CDR1 is MNHNS, CDR2 SASEGT, per germline. This CDR3 comprises 15 residues. The CDR3 DNA reads TGTGCCAGCACCCCACCAGGGACAGGGCCCTACGAGCAGTACTTC. It encodes CASTPPGTGPYEQYF.

This clone was counted between two and nine times. The gene calls are TRBV19 and TRBJ2-3; D is unclear. The CDR3 runs to 12 residues. Trimming took off 5 bases at V and 0 bases at J, with 3 bases between the two ends. Germline V gives CDR1 LNHDA, CDR2 SQIVND (reference sequence). The CDR3 DNA follows: TGTGCCAGTAGTCCTAGCACAGATACGCAGTATTTT. Residues: CASSPSTDTQYF.

This chain connects TRBV2 to TRBJ2-1; TRBD2 matches 8 bases. This CDR3 is 15 amino acids long. The germline V gene has CDR1 SNHLY and CDR2 FYNNEI. Trimming at V came to 1 base and at J to 10 bases, leaving 9 bases not matched to a gene. In nucleotides, the CDR3 is TGTGCCAGCAGTGAAGTAGCGGGGACCTTTGGGGAGCAGTTCTTC. This gives the protein CASSEVAGTFGEQFF.

This clone showed up just a few times. The CDR3 loop reads CAPGTSGSEQYF. As DNA, the CDR3 is TGTGCCCCCGGGACTAGCGGGAGCGAGCAGTACTTC. The V and J genes are TRBV6-1 and TRBJ2-7; 14 nucleotides line up with TRBD2. This CDR3 spans 12 amino acids. Trimming at V came to 11 bases and at J to 6 bases, leaving 3 bases not matched to a gene. Germline lookup yields CDR1 MNHNS and CDR2 SASEGT.

This chain uses TRBV19 with TRBJ2-7; possible D gene TRBD2, 5 bases. In germline, CDR1 is LNHDA, CDR2 SQIVND (reference sequence). V was shortened by 2 bases and J by 6 bases, with 11 bases between the two germline ends. The CDR3 length is 13 residues. The CDR3 region has the DNA TGTGCCAGTAGTATAAGGGAGAGGCCCGAGCAGTACTTC. This encodes CASSIRERPEQYF.

The chain links TRBV13 to TRBJ2-5; 12 bases are shared with TRBD2. This CDR3 spans 14 amino acids. Germline CDR1 reads PRHDT; CDR2 reads FYEKMQ (reference sequence). Germline trimming cut 5 bases from V and 5 bases from J; bases unmatched to any gene: 3. This CDR3 reads CASSLTSGRETQYF. CDR3 sequence (DNA): TGTGCCAGCAGCCTAACTAGCGGGAGGGAGACCCAGTACTTC.

The V call is TRBV7-9, the J call TRBJ2-3, with 9 bases identical to TRBD2. Unmatched junction bases numbered 5, after V lost 3 bases and J lost 4 bases. Germline V gives CDR1 SEHNR, CDR2 FQNEAQ (reference sequence). The CDR3 length is 15 residues. Here the CDR3 reads CASSFWREGADTQYF. The CDR3, as DNA: TGTGCCAGCAGCTTTTGGCGGGAGGGTGCAGATACGCAGTATTTT. Using reference TRBV7-9 and TRBJ2-3 for the parts outside the CDR3, the full variable domain is DTGVSQNPRHKITKRGQNVTFRCDPISEHNRLYWYRQTLGQGPEFLTYFQNEAQLEKSRLLSDRFSAERPKGSFSTLEIQRTEQGDSAMYLCASSFWREGADTQYFGPGTRLTVL.

V is TRBV25-1 and J is TRBJ2-7, with 8 bases fitting TRBD2. This CDR3 contains 14 residues. The ends lost 5 bases at V and 1 base at J; junction bases unmatched: 4. Germline V gene lookup returns CDR1 MGHDK and CDR2 SYGVNS. The CDR3 loop is CASSLTSESYEQYF. The CDR3 DNA sequence: TGTGCCAGCAGTTTGACTAGCGAATCCTACGAGCAGTACTTC.

The rearrangement links TRBV29-1 to TRBJ2-1; D perhaps matches TRBD1 (5 bases). CDR3 size: 13 residues. Trimming pared 7 bases from V and 1 base from J, leaving 11 bases between. CDR1 and CDR2 from the germline V gene are SQVTM and ANQGSEA. The CDR3 loop is CSGQGRSYNEQFF. CDR3 nucleotide sequence: TGCAGCGGCCAGGGTAGGTCCTACAATGAGCAGTTCTTC.

A single count supports this clone. A read error may produce the germline difference seen at one junction end. The chain uses TRBV7-7 and TRBJ2-5; TRBD2 aligns across 13 bases. This CDR3 spans 16 amino acids. CDR1 and CDR2 from the germline V gene are SSHAT and FNYEAQ (reference sequence). The CDR3 is CASSPGLAGVRETQYF. DNA of the CDR3: TGTGCTAGCAGCCCCGGACTAGCGGGAGTACGAGAGACCCAGTACTTC.

In this sample, this clone turned up a few times. V usage is TRBV6-1 and J usage is TRBJ2-7, with D possibly matching TRBD1 (6 bases). The germline V and J ends were trimmed by 10 bases and 1 base, with 14 bases remaining between them. This CDR3 has 13 amino acids. The germline V gene has CDR1 MNHNS and CDR2 SASEGT. The CDR3 DNA reads as TGTGCCACCATCGGACAGTTTTCCTACGAGCAGTACTTC. Protein: CATIGQFSYEQYF.

This sequence joins TRBV18 and TRBJ1-2, with a weak D call TRBD1 (6 bases). The CDR3 totals 16 residues. V shed 5 bases and J shed 0 bases, with 16 bases lying between them. Germline loops: CDR1 KGHSH, CDR2 LQKENI. The CDR3 protein is CASSVGRGPPNYGYTF. The CDR3 DNA is TGTGCCAGCTCAGTGGGCAGGGGACCCCCTAACTATGGCTACACCTTC.

The sample holds one count of this clone. The J gene is TRBJ2-7, the V gene TRBV15, with TRBD1 matching over 8 bases. Germline lookup yields CDR1 LNHNV and CDR2 YYDKDF (reference sequence). This CDR3 is built from 14 residues. J was trimmed by 0 bases and V by 9 bases; bases with no gene match: 7. The CDR3, as DNA: TGTGCCACTACACAGGGGGAGCGCTCCTACGAGCAGTACTTC. Amino acids: CATTQGERSYEQYF.

The gene calls are TRBV7-6 and TRBJ2-3; TRBD2 is a possible D gene (5 bases). V lost 0 bases, J lost 0 bases, and 10 bases lay in between. This CDR3 spans 16 amino acids. Germline loops: CDR1 SGHVS, CDR2 FNYEAQ. CDR3 DNA: TGTGCCAGCAGCTTAGCAACACGGACTAGCACAGATACGCAGTATTTT. Residues: CASSLATRTSTDTQYF.

The chain couples TRBV5-6 to TRBJ2-7, with TRBD1 matching 10 bases. J lost 6 bases, V lost 0 bases, and 9 bases had no gene match. This CDR3 spans 16 amino acids. From germline, CDR1 is SGHDT and CDR2 YYEEEE. CDR3 in DNA: TGTGCCAGCAGCTTGGATGGGACAGGGGCTTTGGGCGAGCAGTACTTC. Translated: CASSLDGTGALGEQYF.

The CDR3 sequence is CASSLSQGSTGELFF. CDR3 nucleotide sequence: TGCGCCAGCAGCCTATCACAGGGTAGCACCGGGGAGCTGTTTTTT. This chain connects TRBV5-1 to TRBJ2-2, with D possibly being TRBD1 (6 bases). The germline V and J ends were trimmed by 4 bases and 4 bases, with 14 bases remaining between them. Germline V gene sequence: CDR1 SGHRS, CDR2 YFSETQ. This CDR3 spans 15 amino acids. Supplemented by reference TRBV5-1 and TRBJ2-2, the full variable domain reads KAGVTQTPRYLIKTRGQQVTLSCSPISGHRSVSWYQQTPGQGLQFLFEYFSETQRNKGNFPGRFSGRQFSNSRSEMNVSTLELGDSALYLCASSLSQGSTGELFFGEGSRLTVL.

The gene calls are TRBV9 and TRBJ2-3; TRBD2 agrees at 8 bases. V trimming: 2 bases; J trimming: 1 base; junction bases outside the gene matches: 9. Germline-derived CDR1 and CDR2 are SGDLS and YYNGEE. The length of the CDR3 is 17 residues. The CDR3 DNA sequence: TGTGCCAGCAGCGTTAACCCGGGACTAGGGGGCACAGATACGCAGTATTTT. It codes for CASSVNPGLGGTDTQYF.

This clone was found once. The rearrangement uses TRBV19 and TRBJ1-2, with TRBD1 matching over 12 bases. Trimming took 3 bases from V and 5 from J; bases not matched to a gene: 4. The CDR3 has 15 amino acids. The germline V gene encodes CDR1 LNHDA and CDR2 SQIVND (reference sequence). The CDR3 nucleotides read TGTGCCAGTAGTATCCAGGGACAGGGGGCTTATGGCTACACCTTC. Translated, it gives CASSIQGQGAYGYTF.

The CDR3 DNA reads TGCGCCAGCAGCCAGAGGAGAATAGGACAGGGGGCGAACACCGGGGAGCTGTTTTTT. The encoded protein is CASSQRRIGQGANTGELFF. This chain links TRBV4-1 with TRBJ2-2; 10 nucleotides agree with TRBD1. Germline V gene sequence: CDR1 MGHRA, CDR2 YSYEKL. This CDR3 spans 19 amino acids. Trimming cost V 3 bases and J 0 bases; bases outside gene matches: 10.

The chain recombines TRBV28 with TRBJ2-2, with D possibly TRBD1 on 6 matching bases. CDR1 and CDR2 from the germline V gene are MDHEN and SYDVKM. The CDR3 contains 15 residues. Trimming pared 2 bases from V and 6 bases from J, leaving 13 bases between. The CDR3 nucleotides are TGTGCCAGCAGTTTACATGGGACACCCCCCGGGGAGCTGTTTTTT. It encodes CASSLHGTPPGELFF. Full variable domain (outside the CDR3, taken from reference TRBV28 and TRBJ2-2): DVKVTQSSRYLVKRTGEKVFLECVQDMDHENMFWYRQDPGLGLRLIYFSYDVKMKEKGDIPEGYSVSREKKERFSLILESASTNQTSMYLCASSLHGTPPGELFFGEGSRLTVL.